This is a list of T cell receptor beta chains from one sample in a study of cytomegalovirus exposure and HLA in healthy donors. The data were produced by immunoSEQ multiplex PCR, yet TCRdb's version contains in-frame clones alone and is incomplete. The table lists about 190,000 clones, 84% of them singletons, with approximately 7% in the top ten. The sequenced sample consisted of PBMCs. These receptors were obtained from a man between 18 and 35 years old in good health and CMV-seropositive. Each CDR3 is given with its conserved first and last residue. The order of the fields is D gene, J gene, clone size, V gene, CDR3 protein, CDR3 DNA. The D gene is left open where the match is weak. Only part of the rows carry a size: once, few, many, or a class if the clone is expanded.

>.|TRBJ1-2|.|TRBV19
CASSSETTRLLNYGYTF
TGTGCCAGTAGTTCCGAGACAACCCGTCTTCTTAACTATGGCTACACCTTC
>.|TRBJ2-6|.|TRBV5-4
CASSSIQRSGANVLTF
TGTGCCAGCAGCTCCATTCAGCGCTCTGGGGCCAACGTCCTGACTTTC
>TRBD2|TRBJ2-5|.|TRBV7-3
CASSSPTSGDEETQYF
TGTGCCAGCAGCTCCCCGACTAGCGGCGATGAAGAGACCCAGTACTTC
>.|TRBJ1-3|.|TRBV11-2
CASSLGARISGNTIYF
TGTGCCAGCAGCTTAGGGGCCAGGATCTCTGGAAACACCATATATTTT
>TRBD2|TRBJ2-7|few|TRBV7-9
CASGGGDRRAYEQYF
TGTGCCAGCGGGGGGGGAGATAGGAGGGCCTACGAGCAGTACTTC
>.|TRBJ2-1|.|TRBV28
CASIPSGYNEQFF
TGTGCCAGCATCCCCTCAGGGTATAATGAGCAGTTCTTC
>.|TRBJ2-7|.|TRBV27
CASSLALNYEQYF
TGTGCCAGTTCGTTGGCCCTTAACTACGAGCAGTACTTC
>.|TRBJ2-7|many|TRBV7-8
CASSLDRAAYEQYF
TGTGCCAGCAGCTTAGACAGGGCCGCCTACGAGCAGTACTTC
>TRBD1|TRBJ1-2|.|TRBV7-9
CASSLGRAGGDYGYTF
TGTGCCAGCAGCTTAGGGAGGGCAGGGGGCGACTATGGCTACACCTTC
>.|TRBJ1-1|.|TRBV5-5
CASSLVTRGTEAFF
TGTGCCAGCAGCTTGGTAACCAGAGGCACTGAAGCTTTCTTT
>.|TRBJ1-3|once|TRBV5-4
CASRERGSGNTIYF
TGTGCCAGCAGGGAAAGGGGCTCTGGAAACACCATATATTTT
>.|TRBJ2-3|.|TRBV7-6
CASSLPSTDTQYF
TGTGCCAGCAGCTTACCGAGCACAGATACGCAGTATTTT
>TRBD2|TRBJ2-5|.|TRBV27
CASSPIAGAETQYF
TGTGCCAGCAGTCCAATAGCGGGAGCGGAGACCCAGTACTTC
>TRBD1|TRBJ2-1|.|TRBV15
CATSRDRGRWNEQFF
TGTGCCACCAGCAGGGACAGGGGCAGGTGGAATGAGCAGTTCTTC
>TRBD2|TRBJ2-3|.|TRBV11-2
CASSLDGGDTDTQYF
TGTGCCAGCAGCTTAGATGGGGGGGACACAGATACGCAGTATTTT
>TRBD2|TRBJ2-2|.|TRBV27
CASSLLAGGPGTGELFF
TGTGCCAGCAGTCTACTAGCGGGAGGGCCCGGGACCGGGGAGCTGTTTTTT
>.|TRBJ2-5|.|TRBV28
CASSLSPQELETQYF
TGTGCCAGCAGTTTATCGCCCCAGGAACTAGAGACCCAGTACTTC
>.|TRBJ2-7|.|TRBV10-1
CASSDILAGGLSYEQYF
TGCGCCAGCAGTGACATCCTGGCGGGTGGGCTCTCCTACGAGCAGTACTTC
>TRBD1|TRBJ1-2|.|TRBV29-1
CSGSDRDAYGYTF
TGCAGCGGCTCCGACAGGGACGCCTATGGCTACACCTTC
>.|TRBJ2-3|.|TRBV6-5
CASRKTGTDTQYF
TGTGCCAGCCGGAAGACGGGGACAGATACGCAGTATTTT
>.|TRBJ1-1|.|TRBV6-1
CASSVEEGTEAFF
TGTGCCAGCAGTGTCGAGGAGGGCACTGAAGCTTTCTTT
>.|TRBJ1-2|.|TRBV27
CASSTQGFGYTF
TGTGCCAGCAGCACACAGGGCTTTGGCTACACCTTC
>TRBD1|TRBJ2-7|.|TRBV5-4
CASSPERTGKFYEQYF
TGTGCCAGCAGCCCCGAGAGGACAGGGAAATTCTACGAGCAGTACTTC
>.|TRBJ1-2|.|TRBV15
CATSSPGPGGLLYGYTF
TGTGCCACCAGCAGCCCGGGGCCGGGGGGGCTCCTGTATGGCTACACCTTC
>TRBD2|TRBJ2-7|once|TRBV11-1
CASRTSGLESEQYF
TGTGCCAGCAGGACTAGCGGCTTAGAATCCGAGCAGTACTTC
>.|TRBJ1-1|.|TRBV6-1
CASRSREGWTEAFF
TGTGCCAGCAGGAGCCGGGAGGGCTGGACTGAAGCTTTCTTT
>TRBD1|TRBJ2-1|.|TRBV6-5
CASRTTGGSYNEQFF
TGTGCCAGCAGGACGACAGGGGGCTCCTACAATGAGCAGTTCTTC
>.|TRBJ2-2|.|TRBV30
CAWGQGSTGELFF
TGTGCCTGGGGTCAGGGTAGTACCGGGGAGCTGTTTTTT
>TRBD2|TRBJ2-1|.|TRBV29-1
CSVYRTGRAGTSGRKSYNEQFF
TGCAGCGTCTACCGGACAGGTCGGGCCGGGACTAGCGGGAGAAAATCCTACAATGAGCAGTTCTTC
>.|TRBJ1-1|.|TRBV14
CASSQVQGSFGEAFF
TGTGCCAGCAGCCAAGTTCAGGGGTCATTCGGTGAAGCTTTCTTT
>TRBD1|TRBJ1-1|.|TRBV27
CASSDRGREAFF
TGTGCCAGCAGCGACAGGGGACGTGAAGCTTTCTTT
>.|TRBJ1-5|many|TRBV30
CAWSVRGQGNQPQHF
TGTGCCTGGAGTGTACGAGGGCAGGGGAATCAGCCCCAGCATTTT
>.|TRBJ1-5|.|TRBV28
CASTTPGFRWQPQHF
TGTGCCAGCACTACCCCGGGATTTAGGTGGCAGCCCCAGCATTTT
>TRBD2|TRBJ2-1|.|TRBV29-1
CSVDKGLGSYEQFF
TGCAGCGTTGATAAGGGACTAGGAAGTTATGAGCAGTTCTTC
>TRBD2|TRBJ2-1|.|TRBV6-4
CASSDGTSGNEQFF
TGTGCCAGCAGTGACGGGACTAGCGGGAATGAGCAGTTCTTC
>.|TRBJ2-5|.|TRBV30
CAWSVALQETQYF
TGTGCCTGGAGTGTAGCTCTACAAGAGACCCAGTACTTC
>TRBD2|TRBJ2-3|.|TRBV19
CASSILAGGLNTQYF
TGTGCCAGTAGTATCCTAGCGGGAGGGCTTAATACGCAGTATTTT
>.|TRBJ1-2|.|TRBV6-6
CASSYLTEGYTF
TGTGCCAGCAGTTACCTGACAGAAGGCTACACCTTC
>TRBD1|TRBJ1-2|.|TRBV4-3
CASSQGGQNYGYTF
TGCGCCAGCAGCCAAGGGGGACAGAACTATGGCTACACCTTC
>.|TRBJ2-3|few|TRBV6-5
CASSRGTDTQYF
TGTGCCAGCTCCAGGGGAACAGATACGCAGTATTTT
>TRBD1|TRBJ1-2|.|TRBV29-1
CSVDGTADDYGYTF
TGCAGCGTGGACGGGACAGCAGACGACTATGGCTACACCTTC
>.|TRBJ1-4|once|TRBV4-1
CASSQSGEKLFF
TGCGCCAGCAGCCAATCCGGGGAAAAACTGTTTTTT
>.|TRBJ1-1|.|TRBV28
CASSLLGGGRTEAFF
TGTGCCAGCAGTTTATTAGGGGGGGGCAGGACTGAAGCTTTCTTT
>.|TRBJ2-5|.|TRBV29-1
CSVARNAGGRETQYF
TGCAGCGTTGCCAGAAACGCAGGGGGGCGAGAGACCCAGTACTTC
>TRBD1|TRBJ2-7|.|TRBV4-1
CASSQVLYGTGDSYEQYF
TGCGCCAGCAGCCAAGTACTATACGGGACAGGGGATTCCTACGAGCAGTACTTC
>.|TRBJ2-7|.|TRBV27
CASSLVTGLYEQYF
TGTGCCAGCAGTTTAGTTACAGGACTATACGAGCAGTACTTC
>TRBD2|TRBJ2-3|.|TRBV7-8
CASSMGLTDTQYF
TGTGCCAGCAGCATGGGACTAACAGATACGCAGTATTTT
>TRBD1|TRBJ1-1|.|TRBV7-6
CASSLGDRGLTEAFF
TGTGCCAGCAGCTTGGGGGACAGGGGGCTTACTGAAGCTTTCTTT
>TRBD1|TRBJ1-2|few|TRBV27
CASGRGRQGLSYTF
TGTGCCAGCGGTAGGGGGAGACAGGGCCTAAGCTACACCTTC
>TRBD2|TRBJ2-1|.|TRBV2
CASSAFQERGLQFF
TGTGCCAGCAGTGCGTTTCAAGAGCGGGGCCTGCAGTTCTTC
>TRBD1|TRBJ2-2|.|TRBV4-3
CASSQEGTGMLFF
TGCGCCAGCAGCCAAGAAGGGACAGGGATGTTGTTTTTT
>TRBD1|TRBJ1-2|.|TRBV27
CASSSLDRVSFGYTF
TGTGCCAGCAGTTCCCTGGACAGGGTATCGTTCGGCTACACCTTC
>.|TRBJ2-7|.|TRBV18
CASSPVAADGGFYEQYF
TGTGCCAGCTCACCTGTCGCAGCGGACGGCGGTTTCTACGAGCAGTACTTC
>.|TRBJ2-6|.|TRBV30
CAWTAGANVLTF
TGTGCCTGGACAGCTGGGGCCAACGTCCTGACTTTC
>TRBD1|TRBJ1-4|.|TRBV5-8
CASRSSRGRNEKLFF
TGTGCCAGCAGATCCTCGAGGGGGCGTAATGAAAAACTGTTTTTT